The present entry profiles one T cell receptor (beta chain) with its context. Its cognate antigen is unknown. This sample's treatment: around 19 received Ad26.COV2.S at low or high dose, single or two shots; about 5 received placebo; per-sample allocation not given. The study sampled participants on day 63 after the first vaccine or placebo injection. The vaccine antigen was prefusion-stabilized Wuhan SARS-CoV-2 spike. This record belongs to a study of Ad26.COV2.S vaccination and SARS-CoV-2 variants. About the study: Ad26.COV2.S arm of COV1001 included the donor.

This CDR3 has 15 residues. Trimming took 6 bases from V and 2 from J, leaving 16 bases between them. Germline V CDR1 and CDR2: MNHEY, SVGAGI. TCRdb's copy holds only in-frame clones and misses some; the assay was immunoSEQ multiplex PCR. The sample shows about 370,000 clones, approximately 89% of them seen only once. General study results and limits: Placebo and vaccine recipients had non-spike TCR breadth that was similar. Substantial breadth was reportedly displayed by spike-specific CD8+ and CD4+ T cell responses after vaccination.

Sequencing used peripheral blood, obtained in a trial of Ad26.COV2.S vaccine versus placebo. This sequence originates from a person aged 18 to 65 who received the Ad26.COV2.S COVID-19 vaccine or a placebo. The chain has TRBV6-5 and TRBJ2-5, with D perhaps assigned TRBD1 or TRBD2 (5 bases each). The DNA for the CDR3 is TGTGCCAGCAGCCACCGGGACGCACGGCAAGAGACCCAGTACTTC. It codes for CASSHRDARQETQYF.